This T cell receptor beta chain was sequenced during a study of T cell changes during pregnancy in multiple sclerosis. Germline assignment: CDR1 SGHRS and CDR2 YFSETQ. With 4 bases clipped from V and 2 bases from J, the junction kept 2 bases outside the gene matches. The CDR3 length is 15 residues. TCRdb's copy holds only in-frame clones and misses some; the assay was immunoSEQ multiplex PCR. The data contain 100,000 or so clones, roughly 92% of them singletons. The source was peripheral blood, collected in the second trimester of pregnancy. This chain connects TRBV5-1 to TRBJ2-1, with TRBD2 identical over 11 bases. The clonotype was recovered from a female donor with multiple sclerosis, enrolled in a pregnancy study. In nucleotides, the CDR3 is TGCGCCAGCAGCCCTAGCGGGGGGACCTACAATGAGCAGTTCTTC. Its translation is CASSPSGGTYNEQFF.